The following is a T cell receptor beta chain sequence with its context. Its antigen remains unidentified. PCR primers comprised 60 Vbeta and 13 Jbeta primers. Only in-frame clones appear in the TCRdb table, and some are missing; sequencing was by immunoSEQ multiplex PCR. The sample contains 150,000 to 200,000 clones, roughly 81% of which appear only once. This CDR3 spans 13 amino acids. V lost 6 bases and J lost 5, with 11 bases in between. CDR1 is MNHNY and CDR2 is SVGAGI in the germline V gene (reference sequence). The data originate from a study of cytomegalovirus exposure and HLA in healthy donors. In the study overall: As released early, the data held roughly 85 million unique TCRs from HLA-typed donors. When 350 to 400 donors were genotyped, more than 70% of them were found to fall in the Caucasian-associated ancestry cluster.

Study-wide points: 87-base-pair reads could not separate some V segments, including TRBV6-2 and TRBV6-3. V- and J-gene trimming in TCR beta was tied to a missense DCLRE1C variant by an analysis performed later.

This receptor was obtained from a man aged 18 to 30 in good health and CMV-seropositive. V and J are TRBV6-6 and TRBJ2-1, with D maybe TRBD2 (5 bases). Sample: PBMCs. The CDR3 sequence: CASRDAGNNEQFF. The CDR3 bases are TGTGCCAGCAGGGACGCGGGTAACAATGAGCAGTTCTTC.